This T cell receptor (beta chain) was documented in a study of vaccination and CD4 T cells after COVID-19. Study-level background: Two of the convalescents were Hispanic, and the group consisted of six males and four females. Ranging from 14 to 241, the interval between dose two and post-vaccine sampling had a median of about ten weeks.

The treatment: roughly 11-day PBMC culture with coronavirus spike peptide pools or control peptides (ViraFEST assay). Comment on this clonotype: Its specificity is unknown.

The CDR3 sequence is 15 residues long. Trimming stripped 2 bases from V and 0 bases from J, with 5 bases between. The germline V gene has CDR1 MNHNS and CDR2 SASEGT. The Oncomine TCR Beta short-read assay sequenced DNA from cultured CD4+ T cells. MiXCR was run by TCRdb on the PCR reads, yielding one entry per CDR3 protein. Of some 20,000 distinct CDR3 sequences in the sample, 43% are singletons; the top ten hold just under 3%. The starting material was CD4+ T cells from blood, cultured in vitro, obtained after SARS-CoV-2 vaccination. The source is a human donor who had recovered from COVID-19. The J gene is TRBJ1-6, the V gene TRBV6-1, with D unresolved. The CDR3 region has the DNA TGTGCCAGCAGTGAAAGAAGCTCCTATAATTCACCCCTCCACTTT. This encodes CASSERSSYNSPLHF.